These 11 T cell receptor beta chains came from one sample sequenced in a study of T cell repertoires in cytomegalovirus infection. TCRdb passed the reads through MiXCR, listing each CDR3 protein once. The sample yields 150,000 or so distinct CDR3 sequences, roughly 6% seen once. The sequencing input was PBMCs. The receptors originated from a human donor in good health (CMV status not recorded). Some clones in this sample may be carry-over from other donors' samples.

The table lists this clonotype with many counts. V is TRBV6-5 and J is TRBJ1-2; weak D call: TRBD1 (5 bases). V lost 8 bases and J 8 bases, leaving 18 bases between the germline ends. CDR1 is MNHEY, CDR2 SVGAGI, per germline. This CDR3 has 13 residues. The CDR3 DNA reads TGTGCCAGCGGGGAGGGGATGGGCGGGGGCTACACCTTC. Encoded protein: CASGEGMGGGYTF.

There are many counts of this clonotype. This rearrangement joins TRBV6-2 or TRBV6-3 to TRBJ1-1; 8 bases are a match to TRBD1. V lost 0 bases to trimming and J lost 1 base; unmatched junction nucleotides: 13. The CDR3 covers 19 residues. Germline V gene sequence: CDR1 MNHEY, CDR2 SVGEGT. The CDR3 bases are TGTGCCAGCAGTTACTCGAGGGGAAGACTCGGACAGGGGAACACTGAAGCTTTCTTT. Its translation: CASSYSRGRLGQGNTEAFF.

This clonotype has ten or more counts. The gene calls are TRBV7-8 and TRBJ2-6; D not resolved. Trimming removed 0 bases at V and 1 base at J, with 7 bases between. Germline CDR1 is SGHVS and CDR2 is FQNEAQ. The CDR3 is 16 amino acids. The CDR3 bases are TGTGCCAGCAGCTTAGCGGTGATGTCTGGGGCCAACGTCCTGACTTTC. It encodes CASSLAVMSGANVLTF.

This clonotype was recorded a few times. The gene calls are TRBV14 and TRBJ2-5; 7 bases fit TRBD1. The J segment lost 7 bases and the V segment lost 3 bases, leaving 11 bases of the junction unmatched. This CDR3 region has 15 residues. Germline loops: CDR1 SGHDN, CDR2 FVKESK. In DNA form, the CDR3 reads TGTGCCAGCAGCCAGCGCAGCACTTACAGGGGGACCCAGTACTTC. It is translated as CASSQRSTYRGTQYF.

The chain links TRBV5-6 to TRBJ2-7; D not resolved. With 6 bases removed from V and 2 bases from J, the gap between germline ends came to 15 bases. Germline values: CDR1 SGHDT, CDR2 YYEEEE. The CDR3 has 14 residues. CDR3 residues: CASNAGLPPYEQYF. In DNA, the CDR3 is TGTGCCAGCAACGCAGGTCTTCCTCCCTACGAGCAGTACTTC. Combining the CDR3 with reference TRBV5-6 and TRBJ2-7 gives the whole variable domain DAGVTQSPTHLIKTRGQQVTLRCSPKSGHDTVSWYQQALGQGPQFIFQYYEEEERQRGNFPDRFSGHQFPNYSSELNVNALLLGDSALYLCASNAGLPPYEQYFGPGTRLTVT.

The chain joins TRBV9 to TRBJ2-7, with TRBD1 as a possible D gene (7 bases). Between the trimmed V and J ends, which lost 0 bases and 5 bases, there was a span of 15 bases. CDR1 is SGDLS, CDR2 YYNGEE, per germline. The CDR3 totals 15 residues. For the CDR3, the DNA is TGTGCCAGCAGCGTAGTCCCAGGGGGGAGTGACGAGCAGTACTTC. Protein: CASSVVPGGSDEQYF.

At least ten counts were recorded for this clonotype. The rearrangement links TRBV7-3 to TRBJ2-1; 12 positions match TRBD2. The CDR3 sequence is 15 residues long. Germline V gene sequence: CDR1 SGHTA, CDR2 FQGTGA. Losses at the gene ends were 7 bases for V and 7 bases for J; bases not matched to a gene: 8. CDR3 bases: TGTGCCAGCAAGCTAGCGGGGGGGCCCGGTAATGAGCAGTTCTTC. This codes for CASKLAGGPGNEQFF. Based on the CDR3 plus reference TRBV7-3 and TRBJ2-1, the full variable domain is GAGVSQTPSNKVTEKGKYVELRCDPISGHTALYWYRQSLGQGPEFLIYFQGTGAADDSGLPNDRFFAVRPEGSVSTLKIQRTERGDSAVYLCASKLAGGPGNEQFFGPGTRLTVL.

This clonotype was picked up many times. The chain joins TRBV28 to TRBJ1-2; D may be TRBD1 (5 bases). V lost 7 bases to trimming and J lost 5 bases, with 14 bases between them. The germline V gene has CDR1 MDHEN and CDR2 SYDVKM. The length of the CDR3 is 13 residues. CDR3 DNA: TGTGCCAGCATCGCCGGGACCGATTATGGCTACACCTTC. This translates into CASIAGTDYGYTF.

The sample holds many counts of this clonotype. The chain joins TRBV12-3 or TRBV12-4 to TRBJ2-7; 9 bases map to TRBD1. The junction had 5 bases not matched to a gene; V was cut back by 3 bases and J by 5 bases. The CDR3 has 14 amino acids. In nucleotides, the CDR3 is TGTGCCAGCAGTTTCATACAGGGGGCCAACGAGCAGTACTTC. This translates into CASSFIQGANEQYF.

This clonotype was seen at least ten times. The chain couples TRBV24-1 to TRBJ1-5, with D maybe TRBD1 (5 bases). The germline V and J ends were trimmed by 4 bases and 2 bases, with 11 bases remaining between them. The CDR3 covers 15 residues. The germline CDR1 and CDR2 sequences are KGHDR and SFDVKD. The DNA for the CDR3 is TGTGCCACCAGTGACCAGGGTGGCGGCAATCAGCCCCAGCATTTT. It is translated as CATSDQGGGNQPQHF.

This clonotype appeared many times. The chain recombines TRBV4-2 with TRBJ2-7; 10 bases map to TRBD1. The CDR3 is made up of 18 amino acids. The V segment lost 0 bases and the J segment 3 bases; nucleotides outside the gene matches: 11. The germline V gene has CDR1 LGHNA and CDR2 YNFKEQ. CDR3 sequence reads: CASSQDAQPGQGHYEQYF. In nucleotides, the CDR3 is TGTGCCAGCAGCCAAGATGCCCAACCGGGACAGGGGCACTACGAGCAGTACTTC.